This T cell receptor beta chain is from a study of cytomegalovirus exposure and HLA in healthy donors. The PCR was carried out with 60 Vbeta primers and 13 Jbeta primers. This table comes from immunoSEQ multiplex PCR, and its TCRdb copy is limited to in-frame clones, with some not included. The table has about 100,000 clones, 82% seen once; the top ten hold 2.7%. On this clone: Its antigen is still unknown.

Germline loops: CDR1 SGHRS, CDR2 YFSETQ. CDR3 length: 17 amino acids. The trim removed 4 bases at V and 7 bases at J, leaving 14 bases unmatched. The study's findings and limits: The authors confirmed in vitro that a few CMV-associated chains were specific for CMV antigens. DRB1 had the most TCR associations and HLA-C the fewest, a later analysis found, with rates varying by HLA locus.

Material for sequencing was PBMCs. This sequence was found in a man aged 25-40 years in good health and CMV-seropositive. The genes are TRBV5-1 and TRBJ2-2; 9 nucleotides agree with TRBD1. The CDR3 is CASSHKKTGGVSGELFF. CDR3 sequence (DNA): TGCGCCAGCAGCCACAAGAAAACAGGGGGCGTCAGCGGGGAGCTGTTTTTT.